This T cell receptor (beta chain) is drawn from a study of blood T cell repertoires in COVID-19. Only in-frame clones appear in the TCRdb table, and some are missing; sequencing was by immunoSEQ multiplex PCR. The sample has about 350,000 clones, more than 85% seen once; the top ten hold more than 0.9%. V lost 2 bases and J lost 4, with 14 bases in between. CDR3 length equals 15 residues. Germline V gene data show CDR1 as MNHEY and CDR2 as SVGAGI. The sequencing input was PBMCs or T cells enriched from blood (not recorded which). The receptor was isolated from a woman between 25 and 40 years old who had recovered from COVID-19. The rearrangement uses TRBV6-5 and TRBJ1-2, with D unresolved. This chain's CDR3 is CASSYERRPLYGYTF. The CDR3 DNA sequence: TGTGCCAGCAGTTACGAACGGCGGCCTCTCTATGGCTACACCTTC.